This note documents a single T cell receptor beta chain sequence. Its target is not known. Amplification used 60 Vbeta primers and 13 Jbeta primers. Generated by immunoSEQ multiplex PCR, the TCRdb table keeps only in-frame clones and is missing some. The sample contains roughly 100,000 clones, roughly four fifths of which appear only once. The data derive from a study of cytomegalovirus exposure and HLA in healthy donors. Findings of the study overall: Trimming of TCR beta V- and J-genes showed a link, identified in a later analysis, to a missense DCLRE1C variant. Earlier analysis yielded a pattern in which most TCR beta V segments were productive about 90% or about 30% of the time.

Per germline, CDR1 KGHSH and CDR2 LQKENI. V gave up 2 bases and J gave up 1 base, with 11 bases separating them. The CDR3 sequence is 15 residues long. The rearrangement joins TRBV18 to TRBJ2-5, with a tentative D call TRBD1 (6 bases). This TCR was sampled from a male donor in good health and CMV-seropositive. Sequenced material: PBMCs. The CDR3 DNA sequence: TGTGCCAGCTCACCAGTTCAGGGGCCCCAAGAGACCCAGTACTTC. It is translated as CASSPVQGPQETQYF.